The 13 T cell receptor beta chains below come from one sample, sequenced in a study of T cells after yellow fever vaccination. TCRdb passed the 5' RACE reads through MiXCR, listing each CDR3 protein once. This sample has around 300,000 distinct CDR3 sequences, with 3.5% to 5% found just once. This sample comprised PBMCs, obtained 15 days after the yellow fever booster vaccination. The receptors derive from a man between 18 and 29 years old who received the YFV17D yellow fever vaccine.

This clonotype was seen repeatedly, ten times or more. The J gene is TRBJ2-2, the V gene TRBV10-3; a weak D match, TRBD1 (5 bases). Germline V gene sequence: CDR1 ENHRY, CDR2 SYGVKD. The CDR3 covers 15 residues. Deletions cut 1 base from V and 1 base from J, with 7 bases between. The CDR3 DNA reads TGTGCCATCAGTGAGTTAAGGGGGAACACCGGGGAGCTGTTTTTT. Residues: CAISELRGNTGELFF.

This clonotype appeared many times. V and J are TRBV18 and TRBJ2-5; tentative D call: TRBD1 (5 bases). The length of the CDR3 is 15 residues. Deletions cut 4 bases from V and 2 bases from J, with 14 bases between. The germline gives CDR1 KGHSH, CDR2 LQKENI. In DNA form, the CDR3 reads TGTGCCAGCTCACGGGGCGGCTTCTTTCAAGAGACCCAGTACTTC. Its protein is CASSRGGFFQETQYF.

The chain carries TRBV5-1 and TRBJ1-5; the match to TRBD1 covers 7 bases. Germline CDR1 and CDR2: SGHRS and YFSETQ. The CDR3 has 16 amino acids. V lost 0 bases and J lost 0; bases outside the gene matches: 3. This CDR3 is CASSLAGQYSNQPQHF. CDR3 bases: TGCGCCAGCAGCTTGGCGGGACAGTATAGCAATCAGCCCCAGCATTTT. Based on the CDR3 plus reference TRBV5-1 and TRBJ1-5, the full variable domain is KAGVTQTPRYLIKTRGQQVTLSCSPISGHRSVSWYQQTPGQGLQFLFEYFSETQRNKGNFPGRFSGRQFSNSRSEMNVSTLELGDSALYLCASSLAGQYSNQPQHFGDGTRLSIL.

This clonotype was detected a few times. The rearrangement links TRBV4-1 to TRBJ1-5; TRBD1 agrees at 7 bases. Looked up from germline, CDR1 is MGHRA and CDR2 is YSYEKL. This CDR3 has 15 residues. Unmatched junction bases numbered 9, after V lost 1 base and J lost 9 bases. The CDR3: CASSQGQGTSWPQHF. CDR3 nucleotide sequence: TGCGCCAGCAGCCAAGGACAGGGCACGTCTTGGCCCCAGCATTTT.

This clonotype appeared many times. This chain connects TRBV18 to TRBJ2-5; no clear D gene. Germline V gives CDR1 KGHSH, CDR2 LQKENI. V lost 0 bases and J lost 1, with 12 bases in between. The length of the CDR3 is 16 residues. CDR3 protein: CASSPPGAVRQETQYF. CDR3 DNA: TGTGCCAGCTCACCACCGGGTGCCGTTCGCCAAGAGACCCAGTACTTC. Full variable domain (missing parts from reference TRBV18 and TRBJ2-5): NAGVMQNPRHLVRRRGQEARLRCSPMKGHSHVYWYRQLPEEGLKFMVYLQKENIIDESGMPKERFSAEFPKEGPSILRIQQVVRGDSAAYFCASSPPGAVRQETQYFGPGTRLLVL.

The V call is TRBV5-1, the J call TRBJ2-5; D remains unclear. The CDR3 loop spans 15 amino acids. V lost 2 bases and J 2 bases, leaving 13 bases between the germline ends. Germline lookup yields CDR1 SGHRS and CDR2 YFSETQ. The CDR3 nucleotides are TGCGCCAGCAGCTTCAATGGCCCGTATCAAGAGACCCAGTACTTC. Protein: CASSFNGPYQETQYF.

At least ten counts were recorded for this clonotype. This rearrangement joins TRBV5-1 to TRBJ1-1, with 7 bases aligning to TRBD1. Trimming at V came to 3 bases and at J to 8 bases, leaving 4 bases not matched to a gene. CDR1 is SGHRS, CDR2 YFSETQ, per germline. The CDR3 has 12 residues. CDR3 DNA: TGCGCCAGCAGCTCCGGACAGGTAGAAGCTTTCTTT. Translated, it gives CASSSGQVEAFF.

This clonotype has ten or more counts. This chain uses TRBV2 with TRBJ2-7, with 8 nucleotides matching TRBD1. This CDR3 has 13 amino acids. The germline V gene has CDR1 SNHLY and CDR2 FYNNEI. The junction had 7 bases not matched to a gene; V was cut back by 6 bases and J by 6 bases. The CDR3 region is CASRRSGGGEQYV. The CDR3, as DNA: TGTGCCAGCAGGAGGTCAGGGGGCGGCGAGCAGTACGTC.

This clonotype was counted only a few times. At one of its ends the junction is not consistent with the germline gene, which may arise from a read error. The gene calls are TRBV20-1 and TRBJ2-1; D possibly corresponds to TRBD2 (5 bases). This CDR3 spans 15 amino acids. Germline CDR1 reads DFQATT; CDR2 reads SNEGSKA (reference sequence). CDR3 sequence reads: CSARDTLAIYNEQFF. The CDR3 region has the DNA TGCAGTGCTCGAGATACCCTAGCAATTTACAATGAGCAGTTCTTC.

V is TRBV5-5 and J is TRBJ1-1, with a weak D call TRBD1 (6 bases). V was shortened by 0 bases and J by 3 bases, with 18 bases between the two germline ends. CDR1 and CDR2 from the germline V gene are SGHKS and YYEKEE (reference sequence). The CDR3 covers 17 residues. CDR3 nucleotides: TGTGCCAGCAGCTTGGTATTGAGGGGGGAGACGGACACTGAAGCTTTCTTT. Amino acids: CASSLVLRGETDTEAFF. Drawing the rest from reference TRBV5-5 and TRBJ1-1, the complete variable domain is DAGVTQSPTHLIKTRGQQVTLRCSPISGHKSVSWYQQVLGQGPQFIFQYYEKEERGRGNFPDRFSARQFPNYSSELNVNALLLGDSALYLCASSLVLRGETDTEAFFGQGTRLTVV.

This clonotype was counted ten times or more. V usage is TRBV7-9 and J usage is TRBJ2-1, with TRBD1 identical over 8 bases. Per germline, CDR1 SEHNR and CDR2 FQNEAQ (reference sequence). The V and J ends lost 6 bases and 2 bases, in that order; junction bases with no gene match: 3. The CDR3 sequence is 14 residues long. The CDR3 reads CASRRDRTYNEQFF. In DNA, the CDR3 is TGTGCCAGCAGACGGGACAGGACCTACAATGAGCAGTTCTTC.

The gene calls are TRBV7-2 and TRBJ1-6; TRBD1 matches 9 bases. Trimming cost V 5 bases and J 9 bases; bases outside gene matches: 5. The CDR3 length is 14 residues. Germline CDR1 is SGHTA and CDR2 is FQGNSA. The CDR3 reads CASSRTGDGSPLHF. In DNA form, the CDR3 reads TGTGCCAGCAGCCGGACAGGGGATGGTTCACCCCTCCACTTT.

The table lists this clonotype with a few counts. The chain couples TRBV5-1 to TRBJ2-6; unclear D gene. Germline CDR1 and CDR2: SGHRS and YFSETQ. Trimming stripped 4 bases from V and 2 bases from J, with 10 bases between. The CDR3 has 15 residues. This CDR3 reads CASSQKSAGANVLTF. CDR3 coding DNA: TGCGCCAGCAGCCAGAAGTCGGCTGGGGCCAACGTCCTGACTTTC.